This T cell receptor (beta chain) was sequenced during a study of T cells after yellow fever vaccination (dated by TCRdb to between 2018 and 2021). Regarding the study in general: The SMART-Seq v4 Ultra Low Input RNA kit was used to prepare libraries from fractions with low cell numbers. To track T-cell clones before and after primary and booster YFV17D yellow fever vaccination, bulk TCR alpha and beta repertoires were sequenced longitudinally. Two healthy male donors made up the cohort, one aged 18 to 29 years and the other aged 30 to 40 years. Blood was collected at multiple timepoints before and after primary and secondary immunization, and bulk PBMC replicates and cell subsets were isolated. The investigation overall reported the following: Computational filtering was needed because FACS-sorted repertoires could contain abundant contaminating clonotypes from the bulk population. Compared with the primary T-cell response, the secondary T-cell response was weaker but faster, peaking on day 5 rather than day 15. Most clones expanded after primary vaccination (about 95% of CD4 and 88% of CD8) were re-detected after the booster, suggesting that broad memory maintenance occurred. Only a couple of donors were included in the study, so the extent to which the findings can be generalized is limited. A small fraction of clonotypes showed up in both the CD4 and CD8 compartments, probably as a result of convergent recombination.

The treatment or condition label for this specimen denotes: live attenuated yellow fever vaccine strain. At each blood-draw timepoint, two biological replicates of bulk PBMCs were obtained. A standard Ficoll-Paque protocol was used to isolate PBMCs from peripheral blood. RNA was extracted with TriZol from bulk PBMCs, CD4 and CD8 fractions, and dextramer-positive and dextramer-negative fractions. For this clonotype: The target of this receptor is not known. No per-base quality is available; no much larger clone lies one base away.

Sequencing was carried out with an Illumina NovaSeq 6000. TCR cDNA was synthesized by 5'RACE template switching, through which a universal primer site and unique molecular identifiers were introduced. cDNA synthesis was primed from both the TCR alpha and TCR beta constant segments. Library amplification involved two PCR steps, and the second step added sample barcodes and sequencing adapters. Sequencing of libraries was performed on Illumina HiSeq 2500 (2x100 bp) or NovaSeq (2x150 bp). Processing in the source paper ran as follows. Reads were demultiplexed and collapsed into UMI consensus sequences with MIGEC, and V(D)J alignment was performed with MiXCR. Vaccine-responding clonotypes were defined with edgeR using replicate PBMC samples, requiring FDR below 0.01 and a log2 fold change above 5 up to day 15. Each bulk clonotype was labeled CD4 or CD8 based on which sequenced repertoire, CD4 or CD8, contained the clonotype at higher abundance. TCRdb cleaned the public reads at Q25 with fastp, built clones with MiXCR and kept in-frame beta chains. Rows are unified per CDR3 protein, each entry keeping the most common DNA and genes. None of the V and J calls come from the authors' own analysis; TCRdb made them. The sample yields under 500,000 distinct CDR3 sequences; around a sixth were counted once. The ten largest clones add up to 18% of the sample.

CDR1 SGHRS and CDR2 YFSETQ are derived from the germline V gene. V loses 1 base of germline sequence and J loses 2 bases, and the interval between the two ends is 13 bases. The CDR3 runs 16 residues from the cysteine to the phenylalanine. The only DNA kept is the CDR3, 48 bases in frame from the first base. The TCR was taken from a man aged 18 to 35 who received the YFV17D yellow fever vaccine. The receptor chain draws on TRBV5-1 and TRBJ2-1; the D assignment is uncertain and may be TRBD1 or TRBD2, with 5 bases supporting each. This specimen was PBMCs, taken before the yellow fever booster vaccination. The DNA reads TGCGCCAGCAGCTTGATAGGGGACCCGCCCTACAATGAGCAGTTCTTC. Its translation reads: CASSLIGDPPYNEQFF.